A selection of T cell receptor beta chains follows, all from one sample in a study of blood T cells in healthy people across ages. TCRdb re-analysed the 5' RACE reads in MiXCR, keeping a single row per CDR3 protein. The sample has over a million distinct CDR3 sequences; 40% to 45% are singletons. Sequencing input: blood. These receptors were taken from a woman between 18 and 29 years old in good health. CDR3s include the opening cysteine and the closing phenylalanine or tryptophan.

TRBV12-3/TRBV12-4 | CASSLVVSGSYNEQFF
TRBV6-5 | CASSYLYRDRGFEQFF
TRBV7-9 | CASSLRGTSGRSEQFF
TRBV20-1 | CSAAELAPGKADTQYF
TRBV6-6 | CASAYSGNTEAFF
TRBV7-2 | CASSVAATDTQYF
TRBV12-3/TRBV12-4 | CASRGRPNTEAFF
TRBV5-1 | CASSFLGVVKETQYF
TRBV7-2 | CATRGFSTLANYGYTF
TRBV20-1 | CSASHMNYGYTF
TRBV9 | CASSVVAGLGRGYTF
TRBV29-1 | CSVGGRTGPHGYTF
TRBV7-2 | CASSLATGDDGDTF
TRBV28 | CASSSPGASSYEQYF
TRBV15 | CATSGRTSTTNEKLFF
TRBV12-3/TRBV12-4 | CASALWGFSPLNTEAFF
TRBV29-1 | CSAWDRDPSEQFF
TRBV27 | CASRDRGADTQYF
TRBV7-9 | CAVRGSSYNEQFF
TRBV5-5 | CASSLVGAGGSTDTQYF
TRBV4-3 | CASSQGSSSTEAFF
TRBV5-6 | CASSLAPLAEYYEQYF
TRBV20-1 | CSAALRGIYNEQFF
TRBV14 | CATSGQGYTEAFF
TRBV6-5 | CASSFRGQPQHF
TRBV5-1 | CASQNRGRAINEQFF
TRBV6-5 | CASRASGSNEQFF
TRBV10-3 | CATARGRAESEQYF
TRBV12-3/TRBV12-4 | CASSLLAGRDNEQYF
TRBV20-1 | CSARWNQETQYF
TRBV7-3 | CASSLISGASLNEQFF
TRBV28 | CASGPGPYEQYF
TRBV29-1 | CSHWGDRDEKLFF
TRBV7-3 | CASSRMGQGALNEQFF
TRBV7-2 | CASSLVGGTEYGYTF
TRBV4-1 | CASSRHSGQNTGELFF
TRBV4-3 | CASSRGIRGGAGYQETQYF
TRBV6-5 | CASSDTVNYGYTF
TRBV20-1 | CSARDRAVPSYEQYF
TRBV30 | CVWSGPGGLHYGYTF
TRBV28 | CASRPHREVDTIYF
TRBV4-3 | CASSQDPPSGNYNEQYF
TRBV9 | CASSPWTGGNLYEQYF
TRBV7-3 | CASSLTGVRPNNEQFF
TRBV11-2 | CASSRQGIGQPQHF
TRBV12-3/TRBV12-4 | CASSLEGTSGRFYEQYF
TRBV6-2/TRBV6-3 | CASSYISSEQYF
TRBV5-1 | CASNPGQADTQYF